The 13 T cell receptor beta chains listed next were all sequenced from one sample in a study of shared clonotypes between healthy human individuals. It was CD45RO-negative cells, positively selected for CCR7, that made up naive CD8 cells, with terminally differentiated effector memory CD45RA+ cells excluded. Profiled with immunoSEQ multiplex PCR; TCRdb holds only in-frame clones, not every one. Found here are some 2 million clones, around 96% of them singletons; the top ten hold 1.2%. Material: naive CD8+ T cells sorted from blood. These receptors all come from a man between 18 and 29 years old in good health.

In this sample, this clone turned up once. This chain joins TRBV5-6 and TRBJ1-2; D remains ambiguous. From germline, CDR1 is SGHDT and CDR2 YYEEEE. Trimming shortened V by 4 bases and J by 8 bases, and 15 bases separated the two germline ends. This CDR3 contains 13 residues. The CDR3 loop is CASSPEGNGGYTF. The CDR3 nucleotides are TGTGCCAGCAGCCCCGAGGGCAACGGGGGCTACACCTTC.

The rearrangement uses TRBV6-6 and TRBJ2-3; D not resolved. This CDR3 is 15 amino acids long. Germline values: CDR1 MNHNY, CDR2 SVGAGI (reference sequence). V lost 6 bases to trimming and J lost 2 bases, with 15 bases between them. DNA of the CDR3: TGTGCCAGCAGCCCGGAGCTGTTATACACAGATACGCAGTATTTT. The encoded protein is CASSPELLYTDTQYF.

The chain has TRBV23-1 and TRBJ2-7; D is possibly TRBD2 (6 bases). TRBV23-1 falls under the ORF class, with uncertain function. Trimming removed 11 bases from V and 6 bases from J, with 17 bases in between. This CDR3 spans 12 amino acids. The CDR3 reads CAPTNGGREQYF. CDR3 DNA: TGCGCCCCTACCAACGGAGGGCGCGAGCAGTACTTC.

This clone came up once. The chain has TRBV11-1 and TRBJ1-5; TRBD1 matches at 12 bases. Germline loops: CDR1 SGHAT, CDR2 FQDESV (reference sequence). V shed 11 bases, J shed 2 bases, and the junction held 13 bases outside the gene matches. The CDR3 covers 17 residues. The chain's CDR3 is CAARPGTGGEGNQPQHF. CDR3 sequence (DNA): TGTGCCGCCCGTCCCGGGACAGGGGGCGAAGGCAATCAGCCCCAGCATTTT.

The V gene is TRBV19, the J gene TRBJ2-5; 7 bases map to TRBD1. The V segment lost 6 bases and the J segment 1 base; nucleotides outside the gene matches: 5. The CDR3 runs to 14 residues. Looked up from germline, CDR1 is LNHDA and CDR2 is SQIVND (reference sequence). The CDR3 reads CASSWTGLQETQYF. CDR3 in DNA: TGTGCCAGTAGCTGGACAGGCCTCCAAGAGACCCAGTACTTC. Looking up the rest from reference TRBV19 and TRBJ2-5 gives the full variable domain: DGGITQSPKYLFRKEGQNVTLSCEQNLNHDAMYWYRQDPGQGLRLIYYSQIVNDFQKGDIAEGYSVSREKKESFPLTVTSAQKNPTAFYLCASSWTGLQETQYFGPGTRLLVL.

This clone was counted a single time. DNA of the CDR3: TGTGCCAGCAGTGAAGACCTTTCTGGTCAGCCCCAGCATTTT. It is translated as CASSEDLSGQPQHF. V gene TRBV6-5 combines with J gene TRBJ1-5; D ambiguous. Trimming removed 5 bases from V and 6 bases from J, with 14 bases in between. Germline V gene data show CDR1 as MNHEY and CDR2 as SVGAGI. This CDR3 comprises 14 residues.

The gene calls are TRBV7-9 and TRBJ2-3, with 10 bases identical to TRBD2. The ends lost 8 bases at V and 4 bases at J; junction bases unmatched: 15. Germline CDR1 is SEHNR and CDR2 is FQNEAQ (reference sequence). There are 17 residues in the CDR3. The CDR3 loop reads CASFPGGKREGPDTQYF. In nucleotides, the CDR3 is TGTGCCAGCTTCCCCGGCGGCAAGCGGGAGGGCCCAGATACGCAGTATTTT.

A few counts support this clone. This chain links TRBV19 with TRBJ1-1; tentative D call: TRBD1 (5 bases). The CDR3 extends over 14 amino acids. The V end was cut by 3 bases, the J end by 7 bases, with 15 bases between. Germline lookup yields CDR1 LNHDA and CDR2 SQIVND (reference sequence). The CDR3 DNA sequence: TGTGCCAGTAGTATTATCGGGGACGGAGGTGAAGCTTTCTTT. As protein: CASSIIGDGGEAFF.

The V and J genes are TRBV7-8 and TRBJ2-7; no reliable D call. This CDR3 has 11 amino acids. CDR1 is SGHVS and CDR2 is FQNEAQ in the germline V gene. With 0 bases removed from V and 6 bases from J, the gap between germline ends came to 3 bases. The CDR3 sequence: CASSLALEQYF. The CDR3 coding sequence is TGTGCCAGCAGCTTAGCCCTCGAGCAGTACTTC. Full variable domain (rest looked up from reference TRBV7-8 and TRBJ2-7): GAGVSQSPRYKVAKRGQDVALRCDPISGHVSLFWYQQALGQGPEFLTYFQNEAQLDKSGLPSDRFFAERPEGSVSTLKIQRTQQEDSAVYLCASSLALEQYFGPGTRLTVT.

The chain joins TRBV5-1 to TRBJ2-5; the match to TRBD2 covers 14 bases. The V segment lost 4 bases and the J segment 3 bases; nucleotides outside the gene matches: 2. This CDR3 is built from 15 residues. Germline-derived CDR1 and CDR2 are SGHRS and YFSETQ. For the CDR3, the DNA is TGCGCCAGCAGCGTGGGACTAGCGGGGGAAGAGACCCAGTACTTC. The encoded protein is CASSVGLAGEETQYF.

This chain links TRBV4-1 with TRBJ2-1, with D hard to call. V lost 0 bases and J 16 bases, leaving 16 bases between the germline ends. The CDR3 consists of 13 residues. Germline V CDR1 and CDR2: MGHRA, YSYEKL. In nucleotides, the CDR3 is TGCGCCAGCAGCCAAGAGGGTCTGCTAAAGCTATTCTTC. Protein: CASSQEGLLKLFF.

CDR3 bases: TGTGCCAGCAGTCCGGGACTAGATACGCAGTATTTT. Amino acid sequence: CASSPGLDTQYF. This rearrangement joins TRBV27 to TRBJ2-3; possible D gene TRBD2, 6 bases. Germline V gene sequence: CDR1 MNHEY, CDR2 SMNVEV (reference sequence). V was clipped by 5 bases and J by 5 bases, with 8 bases between them. The length of the CDR3 is 12 residues.

J is TRBJ1-2 and V is TRBV19; 7 bases fit TRBD1. V shed 3 bases, J shed 3 bases, and the junction held 4 bases outside the gene matches. CDR1 is LNHDA and CDR2 is SQIVND in the germline V gene (reference sequence). The CDR3 spans 14 residues. CDR3 protein: CASSIPTGYYGYTF. Written as DNA, the CDR3 is TGTGCCAGTAGTATCCCGACAGGGTACTATGGCTACACCTTC.